Following are 15 T cell receptor beta chains from one sample sequenced in a study of blood T cell repertoires in COVID-19. TCRdb keeps only in-frame clones here, not all; method: immunoSEQ multiplex PCR. The sample has about 140,000 clones; over 80% are singletons. The specimen sequenced was peripheral blood. Every receptor here comes from a woman older than 75 with acute or convalescent COVID-19.

This clone was counted a single time. The chain combines TRBV3-1 (or the pseudogene TRBV3-2) with TRBJ1-2; tentative D call: TRBD1 (5 bases). Trimming stripped 3 bases from V and 8 bases from J, with 13 bases between. The V gene's germline CDR1 is LGHDT and CDR2 YNNKEL (reference sequence). The CDR3 totals 13 residues. The CDR3 here is CASSHRDGGGYTF. CDR3 in DNA: TGTGCCAGCAGCCACCGGGATGGGGGGGGCTACACCTTC.

The rearrangement links TRBV7-8 to TRBJ2-1, with TRBD1 matching 7 bases. The V and J ends lost 5 bases and 0 bases, in that order; junction bases with no gene match: 4. The CDR3 sequence is 15 residues long. The V gene's germline CDR1 is SGHVS and CDR2 FQNEAQ. The CDR3: CASSRGGSSYNEQFF. Written as DNA, the CDR3 is TGTGCCAGCAGCCGAGGGGGCAGCTCCTACAATGAGCAGTTCTTC.

The chain carries TRBV3-1 (or the pseudogene TRBV3-2) and TRBJ2-7; D not resolved. Trimming took 4 bases from V and 4 from J, leaving 8 bases between them. Germline CDR1 is LGHDT and CDR2 is YNNKEL (reference sequence). This CDR3 has 12 residues. CDR3 protein: CASSRSAYEQYF. Written as DNA, the CDR3 is TGTGCCAGCAGCCGTTCAGCGTACGAGCAGTACTTC.

The chain joins TRBV24-1 to TRBJ2-5; TRBD1 aligns across 12 bases. Losses at the gene ends were 4 bases for V and 4 bases for J; bases not matched to a gene: 6. CDR3 size: 16 residues. Germline V CDR1 and CDR2: KGHDR, SFDVKD. The CDR3 loop reads CATSETGTGGRETQYF. The DNA of the CDR3 is TGTGCCACCAGTGAAACCGGGACAGGGGGCCGAGAGACCCAGTACTTC.

The chain carries TRBV2 and TRBJ1-1, with a tentative D call TRBD1 (6 bases). The length of the CDR3 is 15 residues. CDR1 and CDR2 from the germline V gene are SNHLY and FYNNEI. The ends were cut back, 7 bases at V and 0 bases at J, with 15 bases in the middle. The CDR3 here is CASTEGVGLNTEAFF. The CDR3 region has the DNA TGTGCCAGCACCGAGGGGGTAGGACTGAACACTGAAGCTTTCTTT.

V usage is TRBV7-2 and J usage is TRBJ1-3; TRBD1 might be the D (6 bases). V was cut by 7 bases and J by 4 bases, with 17 bases left in between. Per the germline V gene, CDR1 is SGHTA and CDR2 is FQGNSA. The CDR3 spans 15 residues. The CDR3 here is CASTKLGGWGNTIYF. The CDR3 nucleotides are TGTGCCAGCACCAAACTAGGGGGTTGGGGAAACACCATATATTTT.

This chain joins TRBV5-1 and TRBJ2-2, with TRBD1 matching 11 bases. CDR3 length: 15 residues. The V gene's germline CDR1 is SGHRS and CDR2 YFSETQ. Trimming at V came to 2 bases and at J to 4 bases, leaving 1 base not matched to a gene. The chain's CDR3 is CASSLGTGGTGELFF. CDR3 DNA: TGCGCCAGCAGCTTAGGGACAGGGGGCACCGGGGAGCTGTTTTTT.

V gene TRBV11-2 combines with J gene TRBJ2-2; 7 bases line up with TRBD1. After removal of 6 bases from V and 2 bases from J, the junction contained 6 bases not matched to a gene. The germline CDR1 and CDR2 sequences are SGHAT and FQNNGV. The CDR3 is made up of 15 amino acids. The CDR3 DNA reads TGTGCCAGCAGTTCCCGGGACAGTAACACCGGGGAGCTGTTTTTT. Amino acid sequence: CASSSRDSNTGELFF.

CDR3 DNA sequence: TGTGCCAGCAGCCAGCAGGGCTTTGGAAACACCATATATTTT. It translates to CASSQQGFGNTIYF. The chain links TRBV3-1 (or the pseudogene TRBV3-2) to TRBJ1-3; perhaps TRBD1 as D (5 bases). The CDR3 is made up of 14 amino acids. Trimming stripped 3 bases from V and 3 bases from J, with 9 bases between. Germline CDR1 LGHDT, CDR2 YNNKEL (reference sequence).

This chain links TRBV19 with TRBJ1-2; 8 bases match TRBD1. The CDR3 is made up of 17 amino acids. CDR1 and CDR2 from the germline V gene are LNHDA and SQIVND (reference sequence). J was trimmed by 7 bases and V by 2 bases; bases with no gene match: 15. In DNA, the CDR3 is TGTGCCAGTAGTATAAGGACAGGGACCCTTATATCGGCTGGCTACACCTTC. Translated: CASSIRTGTLISAGYTF.

In DNA form, the CDR3 reads TGTGCCAGCAGCCAATGGGGTAGCGGGGGCCAAGAGACCCAGTACTTC. Its protein product is CASSQWGSGGQETQYF. The chain joins TRBV14 to TRBJ2-5; TRBD2 matches at 9 bases. V shed 2 bases and J 1 base; nucleotides not matched to a gene: 5. The germline V gene encodes CDR1 SGHDN and CDR2 FVKESK. CDR3 size: 16 residues.

The V and J genes are TRBV28 and TRBJ1-3; 7 nucleotides match TRBD1. With V trimmed by 5 bases and J by 5 bases, 6 bases remained unmatched. Germline V gene data show CDR1 as MDHEN and CDR2 as SYDVKM. This CDR3 is 14 amino acids long. The CDR3 DNA reads as TGTGCCAGCAGTAAACAGGGGAGTAGAAACACCATATATTTT. Translated, it gives CASSKQGSRNTIYF.

The CDR3 DNA sequence: TGTGCCAGCAGTTACAGCCCGGGACAGGCGAATTTCTATGGCTACACCTTC. This sequence encodes CASSYSPGQANFYGYTF. V usage is TRBV6-2 or TRBV6-3 and J usage is TRBJ1-2; 8 bases fit TRBD1. Per germline, CDR1 MNHEY and CDR2 SVGEGT. The V gene end was trimmed by 2 bases and the J gene end by 4 bases; junction bases not matched to a gene: 12. This CDR3 spans 17 amino acids.

The CDR3 sequence: CASSERGSGGARETQYF. The DNA of the CDR3 is TGTGCCAGCAGTGAGAGGGGCAGCGGGGGGGCCCGTGAGACCCAGTACTTC. The gene calls are TRBV2 and TRBJ2-5, with TRBD2 matching 10 bases. Per the germline V gene, CDR1 is SNHLY and CDR2 is FYNNEI. V lost 3 bases to trimming and J lost 5 bases; unmatched junction nucleotides: 12. CDR3 length: 17 residues.

The CDR3 loop reads CASSSSGGPWNEQFF. The CDR3 DNA reads TGTGCCAGCAGCTCTAGCGGGGGCCCTTGGAATGAGCAGTTCTTC. The chain combines TRBV7-2 with TRBJ2-1, with 10 bases lining up with TRBD2. The CDR3 extends over 15 amino acids. Germline CDR1 reads SGHTA; CDR2 reads FQGNSA. J lost 7 bases, V lost 4 bases, and 7 bases had no gene match.